The rows below give T cell receptor beta chains drawn from one sample of a study of CD8 T cells in ankylosing spondylitis. TCRdb itself ran the 5' RACE reads through MiXCR, one entry per CDR3 protein. The repertoire holds approximately 500,000 distinct CDR3 sequences, with roughly 13% as singletons. Sequences were obtained from blood, either unsorted or a sorted T cell fraction (not recorded which). The receptors were gathered from a male donor with ankylosing spondylitis. Both conserved end residues are part of each CDR3. Fields, in order: clone size, V gene, J gene, D gene, CDR3 DNA, CDR3 protein. D genes are given only for firm matches. Not every row has a clone size; where given, it reads once, few, many or a size class.

.	TRBV19	TRBJ1-1	TRBD1	TGTGCCAGTAGTTCCCCGGACAGGGGTATGAACACTGAAGCTTTCTTT	CASSSPDRGMNTEAFF
.	TRBV24-1	TRBJ1-6	.	TGTGCCACCCAAGGGGAGGGAAATTCACCCCTCCACTTT	CATQGEGNSPLHF
.	TRBV11-3	TRBJ1-1	.	TGTGCCAGCAGCTTAGTCCTACAGACGAACACTGAAGCTTTCTTT	CASSLVLQTNTEAFF
many	TRBV29-1	TRBJ2-1	TRBD1	TGCAGCGTTGAAGACCAGTGGACAGGAGTAAGGTCCTACAATGAGCAGTTCTTC	CSVEDQWTGVRSYNEQFF
.	TRBV20-1	TRBJ1-2	.	TGCAGTGCTGTACGGAGGTATGGCTACACCTTC	CSAVRRYGYTF
many	TRBV5-1	TRBJ2-2	.	TGCGCCAGCAGCTTCTCCCGGGACCTCCATGGGATCGGGGAGCTGTTTTTT	CASSFSRDLHGIGELFF
.	TRBV19	TRBJ1-1	TRBD1	TGTGCCAGTAGTGCCTGGACAGGGAACACTGAAGCTTTCTTT	CASSAWTGNTEAFF
.	TRBV5-1	TRBJ2-5	.	TGCGCCAGCAGCTTCTCCGGCGGGAAGGGGCAAGAGACCCAGTACTTC	CASSFSGGKGQETQYF
.	TRBV10-3	TRBJ2-7	TRBD1	TGTGCCATCAGTGATTCCCGGACAGGGACCTCGAGCGAGCAGTACTTC	CAISDSRTGTSSEQYF
many	TRBV27	TRBJ1-3	TRBD1	TGTGCCAGCAGTCTGACAGGGAGAAGGAGCTCTGGAAACACCATATATTTT	CASSLTGRRSSGNTIYF
.	TRBV29-1	TRBJ2-5	TRBD2	TGCAGCGTAGAAATGAATGCGGGAGGGACCCAGTACTTC	CSVEMNAGGTQYF
.	TRBV7-9	TRBJ2-3	.	TGTGCCAGCAGCCCCCGTAACGGAGATACGCAGTATTTT	CASSPRNGDTQYF
.	TRBV11-2	TRBJ2-5	.	TGTGCCAGCAGCTTAAGAGCGGGTGACGAGACCCAGTACTTC	CASSLRAGDETQYF
.	TRBV5-8	TRBJ2-1	TRBD2	TGTGCCAGCAGCGGGGAGGCGGGACTAGCCCTATACAATGAGCAGTTCTTC	CASSGEAGLALYNEQFF
.	TRBV5-6	TRBJ2-3	TRBD2	TGTGCCAGCAGTTATGGGACTAGCGGGAGGGTTGGTACGCAGTATTTT	CASSYGTSGRVGTQYF
few	TRBV12-3/TRBV12-4	TRBJ2-7	.	TGTGCCAGCAGTATCGATCACTACGAGCAGTACTTC	CASSIDHYEQYF
few	TRBV2	TRBJ2-7	.	TGTGCCAGCAGTGAAGACTCGGGGTCGAAGCAGTACTTC	CASSEDSGSKQYF
few	TRBV7-2	TRBJ2-7	TRBD2	TGTGCCAGCAGCCTCGGGACTAGCGGGCAATACGAGCAGTACTTC	CASSLGTSGQYEQYF
.	TRBV7-8	TRBJ1-3	.	TGTGCCAGCAGCCATCCTTCAACAGGGAAACTGTCTGGAAACACCATATATTTT	CASSHPSTGKLSGNTIYF
few	TRBV12-3/TRBV12-4	TRBJ2-5	.	TGTGCCAGCAGCCAAATAAAGCGGGACCAAGAGACCCAGTACTTC	CASSQIKRDQETQYF
.	TRBV29-1	TRBJ1-1	TRBD1	TGCAGCGTTGTACAGGGGGGAGGCACTGAAGCTTTCTTT	CSVVQGGGTEAFF
many	TRBV3-1	TRBJ2-2	.	TGTGCCAGCAGCCAAGATTGGCAGCGGAAGGCCGGGGAGCTGTTTTTT	CASSQDWQRKAGELFF
.	TRBV12-3/TRBV12-4	TRBJ2-7	TRBD1	TGTGCCAGCAGTCCCCGAGGGACAGGATTAACCTACGAGCAGTACTTC	CASSPRGTGLTYEQYF
.	TRBV12-3/TRBV12-4	TRBJ2-2	.	TGTGCCAGCCGTCTTCCCTCGGGGGGGGAGCTGTTTTTT	CASRLPSGGELFF
few	TRBV24-1	TRBJ1-2	.	TGTGCCACCAGTGATTTATCAGGAAGGGATGGCTACACCTTC	CATSDLSGRDGYTF
.	TRBV5-1	TRBJ2-2	TRBD2	TGCGCCAGCAGCTTTGGACTAGCGGGAGGCCCAAGCGCCGGGGAGCTGTTTTTT	CASSFGLAGGPSAGELFF
.	TRBV27	TRBJ1-2	.	TGTGCCAGCAGTCCGCAGGGGAAGTACTATGGCTACACCTTC	CASSPQGKYYGYTF
.	TRBV7-9	TRBJ2-3	.	TGTGCCAGCAGCTTAGCGGGAGTCGCGCAGTATTTT	CASSLAGVAQYF
.	TRBV30	TRBJ1-1	.	TGTGCCTGGGGCCCAGCGGGCACTGAAGCTTTCTTT	CAWGPAGTEAFF
few	TRBV27	TRBJ2-3	.	TGTGCCAGCAGTCAGCACCCAGATACGCAGTATTTT	CASSQHPDTQYF
few	TRBV5-1	TRBJ1-1	.	TGCGCCAGCAGCTTGGAAGTAGGGGTGGGGAACACTGAAGCTTTCTTT	CASSLEVGVGNTEAFF
few	TRBV5-8	TRBJ2-4	.	TGTGCCAGCAGCTTGGAGGGTGCCAAAAACATTCAGTACTTC	CASSLEGAKNIQYF
.	TRBV5-1	TRBJ2-6	.	TGCGCCAGCAGCTCGGTCGCAGGGGGGTTAAACGTCCTGACTTTC	CASSSVAGGLNVLTF
.	TRBV25-1	TRBJ2-1	TRBD2	TGTGCCAGCAGTGTCTTTTCTAGCGGGAATGAGCAGTTCTTC	CASSVFSSGNEQFF
many	TRBV12-3/TRBV12-4	TRBJ1-6	TRBD1	TGTGCCAGCAGTCAACAGGGGCCGAATTCACCCCTCCACTTT	CASSQQGPNSPLHF
.	TRBV12-3/TRBV12-4	TRBJ1-6	.	TGTGCCAGCAGTTTTAGCGGGCTCGGTTCACCCCTCCACTTT	CASSFSGLGSPLHF
many	TRBV7-9	TRBJ2-7	.	TGTGCCAGCAGCTTAGAGGGGGGCGAGCAGTACTTC	CASSLEGGEQYF
.	TRBV20-1	TRBJ2-1	.	TGCAGTGCTAGAGATAATAGCGGTCGTGAGCAGTTCTTC	CSARDNSGREQFF
.	TRBV27	TRBJ2-1	TRBD1	TGTGCCAGCAGTCGATCCGGGACAGAGTACAATGAGCAGTTCTTC	CASSRSGTEYNEQFF
many	TRBV5-1	TRBJ2-2	TRBD1	TGCGCCAGCAGCCTCAGACAGGGATACACCGGGGAGCTGTTTTTT	CASSLRQGYTGELFF
.	TRBV5-6	TRBJ2-3	TRBD1	TGTGCCAGCAGCACCTATACAGGGGTCGGCACAGATACGCAGTATTTT	CASSTYTGVGTDTQYF
many	TRBV12-3/TRBV12-4	TRBJ2-1	TRBD2	TGTGCCAGCACCTGGGAGACTAGCGTTAATGAGCAGTTCTTC	CASTWETSVNEQFF
few	TRBV5-4	TRBJ2-1	TRBD2	TGTGCCAGCAGCTTGGACGAGCGGGAGGGTGGGAATGAGCAGTTCTTC	CASSLDEREGGNEQFF
few	TRBV11-2	TRBJ2-1	.	TGTGCCAGCAGGCATCAGCCCCCGGGGAATGAGCAGTTCTTC	CASRHQPPGNEQFF
few	TRBV11-2	TRBJ2-5	.	TGTGCCAGCAGCCCAGAATTCTTGGTAGGGGAGACCCAGTACTTC	CASSPEFLVGETQYF
.	TRBV5-1	TRBJ1-6	TRBD1	TGCGCCAGCAGCTTGGCCGCGGGACAGAATTTTGTCTATAATTCACCCCTCCACTTT	CASSLAAGQNFVYNSPLHF
few	TRBV12-3/TRBV12-4	TRBJ2-5	.	TGTGCCAGCAGTTTAGCGCCTCGATCCGAAGAGACCCAGTACTTC	CASSLAPRSEETQYF
.	TRBV19	TRBJ2-1	.	TGTGCCAGTAGTAGGGCCCCCGGAGGAAGTGAGCAGTTCTTC	CASSRAPGGSEQFF
.	TRBV27	TRBJ2-7	TRBD1	TGTGCCAGCAGAGATCGATCCGGGACAGCCTCCTACGAGCAGTACTTC	CASRDRSGTASYEQYF
.	TRBV7-9	TRBJ2-1	.	TGTGCCAGCAGCCCAGAGACTGGATACAATGAGCAGTTCTTC	CASSPETGYNEQFF
few	TRBV7-9	TRBJ1-1	.	TGTGCCAGCAGCTTAATCCGAACTGAAGCTTTCTTT	CASSLIRTEAFF
many	TRBV3-1	TRBJ1-4	TRBD1	TGTGCCAGCAGTCGACAGGGGGGAGAAAAACTGTTTTTT	CASSRQGGEKLFF